The 21 T cell receptor beta chains listed next were all sequenced from one sample in a study of T cell responses to AZD1222 COVID-19 vaccine. Clones were sequenced by immunoSEQ multiplex PCR, and TCRdb holds only the in-frame ones, with some missing. This table holds 150,000 or so clones, over 75% found once. The sample here was peripheral blood, taken on day 0 of AZD1222 vaccination. These receptors originate from an adult in good health.

The V call is TRBV28, the J call TRBJ2-3; 10 bases are shared with TRBD1. Germline CDR1 and CDR2: MDHEN and SYDVKM. V shed 5 bases, J shed 2 bases, and the junction held 13 bases outside the gene matches. This CDR3 has 18 residues. In nucleotides, the CDR3 is TGTGCCAGCAGTATCGTATATTGGGGACAGGGGCCCACAGATACGCAGTATTTT. It encodes CASSIVYWGQGPTDTQYF.

V usage is TRBV5-1 and J usage is TRBJ1-5; 7 bases line up with TRBD1. The CDR3 has 15 amino acids. Losses at the gene ends were 5 bases for V and 0 bases for J; bases not matched to a gene: 5. Per the germline V gene, CDR1 is SGHRS and CDR2 is YFSETQ. The CDR3 DNA reads TGCGCCAGCAGTCGCACAGGGGATAGCAATCAGCCCCAGCATTTT. This sequence encodes CASSRTGDSNQPQHF.

The J gene is TRBJ2-7, the V gene TRBV6-5; TRBD2 agrees at 9 bases. The CDR3 sequence is 16 residues long. Germline assignment: CDR1 MNHEY and CDR2 SVGAGI. The ends lost 2 bases at V and 0 bases at J; junction bases unmatched: 5. The CDR3 nucleotides read TGTGCCAGCAGTTACATCACTAGCGGGCACTCCTACGAGCAGTACTTC. Translation gives CASSYITSGHSYEQYF.

The chain recombines TRBV20-1 with TRBJ2-5, with 10 positions matching TRBD1. The CDR3 totals 13 residues. Per the germline V gene, CDR1 is DFQATT and CDR2 is SNEGSKA (reference sequence). The ends lost 3 bases at V and 4 bases at J; junction bases unmatched: 2. The CDR3 nucleotides are TGCAGTGCTAGTGGGACAGGGGTAGAGACCCAGTACTTC. This encodes CSASGTGVETQYF.

V and J are TRBV11-2 and TRBJ1-1; D unclear. Between the trimmed V and J ends, which lost 7 bases and 1 base, there was a span of 10 bases. The CDR3 sequence is 13 residues long. In germline, CDR1 is SGHAT, CDR2 FQNNGV. The CDR3 coding sequence is TGTGCCAGCACAAAACCGGGGAACACTGAAGCTTTCTTT. Translation gives CASTKPGNTEAFF.

CDR3 DNA: TGTGCCAGCAGTCACATCGGACAGGGGTTGAACACTGAAGCTTTCTTT. This translates into CASSHIGQGLNTEAFF. This chain joins TRBV27 and TRBJ1-1; TRBD1 matches at 9 bases. Germline V CDR1 and CDR2: MNHEY, SMNVEV (reference sequence). The CDR3 totals 16 residues. V trimming: 5 bases; J trimming: 0 bases; junction bases outside the gene matches: 7.

The V call is TRBV2, the J call TRBJ1-5, with TRBD1 matching 12 bases. Trimming cost V 1 base and J 2 bases; bases outside gene matches: 6. Germline CDR1 reads SNHLY; CDR2 reads FYNNEI. The CDR3 is 18 residues long. The CDR3 region is CASSEEGQGAWGNQPQHF. The CDR3 bases are TGTGCCAGCAGTGAAGAGGGACAGGGGGCTTGGGGCAATCAGCCCCAGCATTTT. Together with reference TRBV2 and TRBJ1-5, the CDR3 gives the full variable domain: EPEVTQTPSHQVTQMGQEVILRCVPISNHLYFYWYRQILGQKVEFLVSFYNNEISEKSEIFDDQFSVERPDGSNFTLKIRSTKLEDSAMYFCASSEEGQGAWGNQPQHFGDGTRLSIL.

This sequence joins TRBV18 and TRBJ1-3; D perhaps matches TRBD1 (6 bases). The germline V gene encodes CDR1 KGHSH and CDR2 LQKENI. The CDR3 totals 19 residues. Deletions cut 6 bases from V and 0 bases from J, with 24 bases between. In DNA, the CDR3 is TGTGCCAGCTCCCCTCTCCCAGGGGTCGAGAATTACTCTGGAAACACCATATATTTT. Its translation: CASSPLPGVENYSGNTIYF.

J is TRBJ1-5 and V is TRBV3-1 (or the pseudogene TRBV3-2); possible D gene TRBD1, 5 bases. Germline V gives CDR1 LGHDT, CDR2 YNNKEL (reference sequence). V lost 6 bases to trimming and J lost 4 bases, with 10 bases between them. The CDR3 sequence is 13 residues long. The CDR3 here is CASRAGNNQPQHF. CDR3 coding DNA: TGTGCCAGCAGAGCAGGGAATAATCAGCCCCAGCATTTT.

The rearrangement joins TRBV6-5 to TRBJ1-2, with 7 nucleotides matching TRBD1. The germline gives CDR1 MNHEY, CDR2 SVGAGI. V shed 5 bases and J 5 bases; nucleotides not matched to a gene: 11. CDR3 length: 15 residues. Here the CDR3 DNA reads TGTGCCAGCAGTAAGGGGGCTACAGGGACTTATGGCTACACCTTC. Translated, it gives CASSKGATGTYGYTF.

This clone was seen once. This CDR3 reads CASSVAQEFGNTIYF. CDR3 nucleotide sequence: TGTGCCAGCAGCGTAGCTCAGGAATTTGGAAACACCATATATTTT. The chain has TRBV9 and TRBJ1-3, with D unclear. The CDR3 totals 15 residues. Trimming took off 0 bases at V and 3 bases at J, with 10 bases between the two ends. The germline V gene has CDR1 SGDLS and CDR2 YYNGEE.

The chain is built from TRBV9 and TRBJ2-5, with D possibly called TRBD1 or TRBD2 (5 bases each). V lost 1 base, J lost 5 bases, and 15 bases lay in between. This CDR3 is 15 amino acids long. Germline CDR1 and CDR2: SGDLS and YYNGEE. The CDR3 nucleotides are TGTGCCAGCAGCGTAATGACCAAAGAGGGGGAGACCCAGTACTTC. Encoded protein: CASSVMTKEGETQYF.

This clone appeared once. This chain connects TRBV6-4 to TRBJ2-3; possibly TRBD1 or TRBD2 for D (5 bases each). The CDR3 consists of 16 residues. V was shortened by 4 bases and J by 1 base, with 15 bases between the two germline ends. Germline V gene data show CDR1 as MRHNA and CDR2 as SNTAGT. The CDR3 region is CASSGGAAVGTDTQYF. CDR3 DNA sequence: TGTGCCAGCAGTGGAGGGGCGGCAGTAGGCACAGATACGCAGTATTTT.

This clone was detected a few times. The chain is built from TRBV7-9 and TRBJ1-4; a possible D gene is TRBD1 (6 bases). V dropped 5 bases and J dropped 2 bases, with 12 bases sitting between them. Germline CDR1 and CDR2: SEHNR and FQNEAQ (reference sequence). CDR3 length equals 15 residues. CDR3 nucleotides: TGTGCCAGCAGCCCTTGGACAGATACTAATGAAAAACTGTTTTTT. It specifies CASSPWTDTNEKLFF.

V usage is TRBV6-5 and J usage is TRBJ2-7; D assignment may be TRBD1 or TRBD2 (5 bases each). Germline CDR1 is MNHEY and CDR2 is SVGAGI. The CDR3 extends over 16 amino acids. Between the trimmed V and J ends, which lost 2 bases and 4 bases, there was a span of 18 bases. The CDR3 DNA is TGTGCCAGCAGTTACCAGGGAGCGAAAGCAGAATACGAGCAGTACTTC. It translates to CASSYQGAKAEYEQYF.

This rearrangement joins TRBV28 to TRBJ2-7; TRBD1 agrees at 7 bases. With V trimmed by 4 bases and J by 2 bases, 14 bases remained unmatched. The CDR3 has 17 amino acids. Germline V gene data show CDR1 as MDHEN and CDR2 as SYDVKM. The CDR3 spells CASSSQTTGTVTYEQYF. CDR3 in DNA: TGTGCCAGCAGTTCACAAACAACGGGGACAGTAACCTACGAGCAGTACTTC.

The rearrangement links TRBV9 to TRBJ2-1, with D perhaps matching TRBD1 (5 bases). There are 18 residues in the CDR3. V was trimmed by 0 bases and J by 0 bases, leaving 16 bases between them. Germline CDR1 reads SGDLS; CDR2 reads YYNGEE. CDR3 DNA: TGTGCCAGCAGCGTAGCTACGAGACAGTATAGCTCCTACAATGAGCAGTTCTTC. This translates into CASSVATRQYSSYNEQFF.

V gene TRBV5-1 combines with J gene TRBJ1-2, with a possible D match to TRBD1 (5 bases). CDR3 length equals 14 residues. Trimming left V 3 bases short and J 2 bases short, with 11 bases between. Germline-derived CDR1 and CDR2 are SGHRS and YFSETQ. The CDR3 coding sequence is TGCGCCAGCAGCTGGCCCGGGGCCAACTATGGCTACACCTTC. It translates to CASSWPGANYGYTF.

V usage is TRBV7-8 and J usage is TRBJ1-5; D might be TRBD1 (5 bases). The germline gives CDR1 SGHVS, CDR2 FQNEAQ. V gave up 7 bases and J gave up 4 bases, with 14 bases separating them. This CDR3 is 14 amino acids long. CDR3 amino acids: CASKEGNGNQPQHF. The CDR3, as DNA: TGTGCCAGCAAGGAGGGGAATGGGAATCAGCCCCAGCATTTT.

This clone came up once. The rearrangement links TRBV19 to TRBJ2-7; D not resolved. The CDR3 has 14 amino acids. Trimming took off 3 bases at V and 7 bases at J, with 16 bases between the two ends. Germline values: CDR1 LNHDA, CDR2 SQIVND (reference sequence). The CDR3 bases are TGTGCCAGTAGTATGTCCAGATCCTTGGGGGAGCAGTACTTC. Protein product: CASSMSRSLGEQYF.

The gene calls are TRBV2 and TRBJ1-4; 7 bases agree with TRBD1. The CDR3 is 20 amino acids. Germline V gives CDR1 SNHLY, CDR2 FYNNEI. V was clipped by 0 bases and J by 0 bases; unmatched bases: 13. CDR3 nucleotide sequence: TGTGCCAGCAGTGAAGCGTCCGGGACAGCGGACGATACAACTAATGAAAAACTGTTTTTT. It yields the protein CASSEASGTADDTTNEKLFF.